This TCR beta chain came from a study of response to subunit inactivated influenza vaccine. Trimming pared 5 bases from V and 4 bases from J, leaving 11 bases between. The CDR3 covers 13 residues. The V gene's germline CDR1 is SGHTA and CDR2 FQGNSA. TCRdb independently ran MiXCR on the RT-PCR reads; one entry per CDR3 protein. The table lists under 550,000 distinct CDR3 sequences, under 8.5% of them singletons, with around 13% in the top ten. Sequencing was performed on PBMCs from blood, taken about 23 months after vaccination. The gene calls are TRBV7-2 and TRBJ1-2; D not resolved. This sequence was found in a man aged 50-75 years who received an inactivated influenza vaccine. The CDR3 DNA sequence: TGTGCCAGCAGCCATACAGTGGGCTATGGCTACACCTTC. It specifies CASSHTVGYGYTF.